What follows are 5 T cell receptor beta chains derived from one specimen sequenced in a study of blood T cell repertoires in COVID-19. TCRdb's copy holds only in-frame clones and misses some; the assay was immunoSEQ multiplex PCR. The table lists around 160,000 clones, around 86% of them singletons. What was sequenced was peripheral blood. All receptors derive from a man older than 75 with acute or convalescent COVID-19.

The gene calls are TRBV3-1 (or the pseudogene TRBV3-2) and TRBJ1-2, with 7 bases fitting TRBD1. CDR1 is LGHDT, CDR2 YNNKEL, per germline (reference sequence). The CDR3 totals 15 residues. The V segment lost 2 bases and the J segment 4 bases; nucleotides outside the gene matches: 7. CDR3 in amino acids: CASSQSTGEGYGYTF. The CDR3 DNA follows: TGTGCCAGCAGCCAAAGTACAGGGGAAGGCTATGGCTACACCTTC.

The chain has TRBV6-1 and TRBJ2-1; a weak D match, TRBD2 (6 bases). The CDR3 totals 16 residues. The V end was cut by 0 bases, the J end by 2 bases, with 11 bases between. Germline loops: CDR1 MNHNS, CDR2 SASEGT. The CDR3 here is CASSEASGPAYNEQFF. The CDR3 region has the DNA TGTGCCAGCAGTGAAGCCAGCGGGCCGGCCTACAATGAGCAGTTCTTC.

The chain employs TRBV5-1 and TRBJ1-1; TRBD1 aligns across 7 bases. Trimming took 4 bases from V and 1 from J; bases not matched to a gene: 4. The CDR3 is made up of 14 amino acids. The germline CDR1 and CDR2 sequences are SGHRS and YFSETQ. This chain's CDR3 is CASSQGQRNTEAFF. CDR3 sequence (DNA): TGCGCCAGCAGCCAGGGACAGCGGAACACTGAAGCTTTCTTT. Combining the CDR3 with reference TRBV5-1 and TRBJ1-1 gives the whole variable domain KAGVTQTPRYLIKTRGQQVTLSCSPISGHRSVSWYQQTPGQGLQFLFEYFSETQRNKGNFPGRFSGRQFSNSRSEMNVSTLELGDSALYLCASSQGQRNTEAFFGQGTRLTVV.

The genes are TRBV5-1 and TRBJ1-2; 10 bases fit TRBD1. V lost 2 bases and J lost 7; bases outside the gene matches: 8. There are 15 residues in the CDR3. In germline, CDR1 is SGHRS, CDR2 YFSETQ. DNA for the CDR3: TGCGCCAGCAGCTTCACCGGGACAGGGGAGGGTGGCTACACCTTC. The encoded protein is CASSFTGTGEGGYTF.

The gene calls are TRBV5-1 and TRBJ1-2, with 11 bases aligning to TRBD1. Germline CDR1 is SGHRS and CDR2 is YFSETQ. After removal of 4 bases from V and 1 base from J, the junction contained 9 bases not matched to a gene. The length of the CDR3 is 17 residues. CDR3 sequence reads: CASSDGTGGIGNYGYTF. The DNA for the CDR3 is TGCGCCAGCAGCGATGGGACAGGGGGTATCGGTAACTATGGCTACACCTTC.